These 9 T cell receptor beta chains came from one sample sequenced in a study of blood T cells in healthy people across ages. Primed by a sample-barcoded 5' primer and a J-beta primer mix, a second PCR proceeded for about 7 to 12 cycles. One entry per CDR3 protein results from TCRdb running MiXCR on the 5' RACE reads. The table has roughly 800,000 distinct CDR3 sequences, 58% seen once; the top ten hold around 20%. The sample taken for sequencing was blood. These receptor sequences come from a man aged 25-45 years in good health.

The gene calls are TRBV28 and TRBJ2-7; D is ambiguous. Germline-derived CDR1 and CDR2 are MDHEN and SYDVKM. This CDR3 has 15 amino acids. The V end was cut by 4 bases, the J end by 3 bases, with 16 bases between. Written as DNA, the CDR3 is TGTGCCAGCAGTTCTGGCCAGGTTTACAACTACGAGCAGTACTTC. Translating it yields CASSSGQVYNYEQYF.

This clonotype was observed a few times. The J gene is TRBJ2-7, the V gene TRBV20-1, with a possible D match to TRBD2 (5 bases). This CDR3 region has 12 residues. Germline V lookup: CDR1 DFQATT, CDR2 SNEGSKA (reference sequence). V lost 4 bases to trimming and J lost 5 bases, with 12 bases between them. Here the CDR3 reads CSATGGTHEQYF. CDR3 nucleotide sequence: TGCAGTGCTACCGGAGGTACGCACGAGCAGTACTTC.

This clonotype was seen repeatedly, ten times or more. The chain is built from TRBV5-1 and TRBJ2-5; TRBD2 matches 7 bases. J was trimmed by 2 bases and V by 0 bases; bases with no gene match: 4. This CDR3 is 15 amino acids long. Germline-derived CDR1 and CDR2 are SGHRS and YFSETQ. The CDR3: CASSLGASGQETQYF. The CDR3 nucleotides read TGCGCCAGCAGCTTGGGCGCTAGCGGACAAGAGACCCAGTACTTC.

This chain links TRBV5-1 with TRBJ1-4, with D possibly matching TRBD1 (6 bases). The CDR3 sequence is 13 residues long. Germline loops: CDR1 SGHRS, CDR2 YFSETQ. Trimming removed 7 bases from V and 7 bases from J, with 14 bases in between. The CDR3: CASGRTEGEKLFF. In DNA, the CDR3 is TGCGCCAGCGGCAGGACAGAAGGTGAAAAACTGTTTTTT. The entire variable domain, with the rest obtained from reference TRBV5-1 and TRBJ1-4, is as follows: KAGVTQTPRYLIKTRGQQVTLSCSPISGHRSVSWYQQTPGQGLQFLFEYFSETQRNKGNFPGRFSGRQFSNSRSEMNVSTLELGDSALYLCASGRTEGEKLFFGSGTQLSVL.

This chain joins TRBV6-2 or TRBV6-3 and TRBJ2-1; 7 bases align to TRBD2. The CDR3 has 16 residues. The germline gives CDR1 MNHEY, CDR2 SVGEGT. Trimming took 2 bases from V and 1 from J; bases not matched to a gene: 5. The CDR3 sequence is CASSYALGGSYNEQFF. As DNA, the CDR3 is TGTGCCAGCAGTTACGCCTTGGGAGGGTCCTACAATGAGCAGTTCTTC.

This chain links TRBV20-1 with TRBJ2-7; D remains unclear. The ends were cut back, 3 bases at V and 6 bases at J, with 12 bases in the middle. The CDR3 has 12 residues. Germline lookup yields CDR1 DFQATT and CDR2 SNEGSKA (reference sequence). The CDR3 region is CSASLWESEQYF. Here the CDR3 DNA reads TGCAGTGCTAGTCTCTGGGAATCCGAGCAGTACTTC.

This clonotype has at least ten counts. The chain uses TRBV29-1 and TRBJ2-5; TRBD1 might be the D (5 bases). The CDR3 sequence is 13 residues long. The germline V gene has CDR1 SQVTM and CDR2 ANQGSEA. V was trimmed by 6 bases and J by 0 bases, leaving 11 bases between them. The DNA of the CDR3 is TGCAGCGTGGATCCAGGGAACCAAGAGACCCAGTACTTC. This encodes CSVDPGNQETQYF.

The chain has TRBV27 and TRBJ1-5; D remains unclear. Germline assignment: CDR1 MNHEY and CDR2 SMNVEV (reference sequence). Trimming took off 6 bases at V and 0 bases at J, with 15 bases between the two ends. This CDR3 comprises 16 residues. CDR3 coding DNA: TGTGCCAGCAGCCCTACAGTCATCACTAGCAATCAGCCCCAGCATTTT. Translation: CASSPTVITSNQPQHF.

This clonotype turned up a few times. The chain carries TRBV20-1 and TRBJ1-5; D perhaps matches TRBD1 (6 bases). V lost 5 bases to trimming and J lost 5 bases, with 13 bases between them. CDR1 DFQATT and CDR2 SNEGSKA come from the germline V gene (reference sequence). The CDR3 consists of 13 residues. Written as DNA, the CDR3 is TGCAGTGCTTCACAGGGTGCGGATCAGCCCCAGCATTTT. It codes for CSASQGADQPQHF.